The present TCR beta chain was sequenced within a study of blood T cell repertoires in COVID-19. Whole-study context: COVID-19 samples from acute and convalescent phases originated in the United States, Italy and Spain. T cells, B-cell-depleted T cells, or PBMCs supplied cDNA or gDNA.

This clone was seen a handful of times. There are 14 residues in the CDR3. The V gene end was trimmed by 4 bases and the J gene end by 4 bases; junction bases not matched to a gene: 6. The germline V gene encodes CDR1 LGHNA and CDR2 YSLEER. Under the authors' procedure: Reference gene primer amplification in the assay estimated nucleated cell counts. Profiling relied on immunoSEQ multiplex PCR, and the TCRdb table lists in-frame clones only, not all of them. V and J calls and clone size follow that table, whereas D and trimming were derived from the DNA. This sample has under 200,000 clones; 84% occur once, and the top ten carry less than 9%.

Sequencing was carried out using peripheral blood. The clonotype originates from a man aged 40-50 years who had recovered from COVID-19. V gene TRBV4-3 combines with J gene TRBJ1-1; 7 positions agree with TRBD1. CDR3: CASSRRTGGTEAFF. The CDR3, as DNA: TGCGCCAGCAGCCGGCGGACAGGAGGCACTGAAGCTTTCTTT.